This TCR beta chain was documented in a study of blood T cell repertoires in COVID-19. Assay used: immunoSEQ multiplex PCR; TCRdb lists only in-frame clones, some missing. The top ten hold more than 7.5% of the sample, which has roughly 120,000 clones, approximately 65% seen once. V was clipped by 0 bases and J by 1 base, with 6 bases between them. In germline, CDR1 is LGHNA, CDR2 YSLEER. This CDR3 spans 14 amino acids. This receptor was identified in a woman aged 60-70 years with acute or convalescent COVID-19. Sequencing was carried out using peripheral blood. The rearrangement links TRBV4-3 to TRBJ2-5; D gene unclear. The CDR3 nucleotides read TGCGCCAGCAGCCAAGACCGGGTCCAAGAGACCCAGTACTTC. Protein: CASSQDRVQETQYF.